This T cell receptor (beta chain) derives from a study of metastatic and nonmetastatic thyroid tumors. No treatment of any kind had been given to any patient before thyroid surgery. TCRdb redid the clone calls on the PCR reads using MiXCR. The sample includes under 50,000 clones, 25% to 30% of them seen just once. The CDR3 length is 13 residues. J lost 8 bases, V lost 5 bases, and 6 bases had no gene match. CDR1 is MDHEN, CDR2 SYDVKM, per germline. The TCR was taken from a male donor with papillary thyroid cancer or a benign thyroid nodule (not recorded which). Some clones in this sample may be carry-over from other donors' samples. The chain employs TRBV28 and TRBJ1-2; 9 nucleotides align to TRBD1. Sequenced material: blood. CDR3 DNA: TGTGCCAGCAGTATACAGGGGGCGAGGGGCTACACCTTC. The encoded protein is CASSIQGARGYTF.